This T cell receptor beta chain is drawn from a study of OX40 agonist ivuxolimab in advanced cancers. At the level of the study: Having had anti-PD-1, anti-PD-L1 or anti-CTLA-4 therapy before was allowed, and roughly 39% had some. Partial responses were achieved by three patients, one with hepatocellular carcinoma and two with cutaneous melanoma.

V was pared by 5 bases and J by 5 bases, with 11 bases between. The CDR3 sequence is 13 residues long. Germline V CDR1 and CDR2: MNHEY, SVGAGI. Patients had blood sampled at baseline and again on cycle 4 day 1 and cycle 7 day 1. Sequencing was performed with immunoSEQ multiplex PCR; in TCRdb, only in-frame clones are kept and a portion is missing. Of about 20,000 clones listed, more than 75% are singletons. About this clone itself: The target antigen is unknown.

Regarding the study as a whole: The study did not work out the antigen specificity of the expanded peripheral T cells.

The rearrangement uses TRBV6-5 and TRBJ2-3, with D hard to call. The clonotype comes from an adult with an advanced solid tumor such as melanoma, head and neck, liver or kidney cancer. The specimen was CD4+ or CD8+ T cells sorted from blood, collected in a trial of the OX40 agonist ivuxolimab. CDR3 DNA: TGTGCCAGCAGTCCCGTCAAAGGAGATACGCAGTATTTT. This encodes CASSPVKGDTQYF.